The sample holds many counts of the clone carrying this TCR beta chain. Its specificity is not known. Individual cDNA molecules carried attached unique molecular identifiers. MiXCR was run by TCRdb on the 5' RACE reads, yielding one entry per CDR3 protein. The sample holds some 57,000 distinct CDR3 sequences, 10% to 12% seen once. The sample comes from a study of early T cells in non-severe SARS-CoV-2 infection. Across the study: Sequenced bulk RNA came from whole blood that was unsorted, and chains were unpaired. Study-level findings and limits: Comparison of clonotypes with VDJdb favored anti-spike CD8 responses while missing private and CD4 specificities.

CDR1 SNHLY and CDR2 FYNNEI come from the germline V gene. The CDR3 is 16 amino acids. Trimming took 6 bases from V and 2 from J; bases not matched to a gene: 7. The chain employs TRBV2 and TRBJ2-3; 11 bases match TRBD1. This TCR was recovered from an adult who was a healthcare worker with PCR-confirmed SARS-CoV-2 infection or an uninfected control (not recorded which). Material: whole blood. The CDR3 spells CASSPGQGAYTDTQYF. The CDR3 nucleotides are TGTGCCAGCAGCCCAGGACAGGGGGCTTACACAGATACGCAGTATTTT.